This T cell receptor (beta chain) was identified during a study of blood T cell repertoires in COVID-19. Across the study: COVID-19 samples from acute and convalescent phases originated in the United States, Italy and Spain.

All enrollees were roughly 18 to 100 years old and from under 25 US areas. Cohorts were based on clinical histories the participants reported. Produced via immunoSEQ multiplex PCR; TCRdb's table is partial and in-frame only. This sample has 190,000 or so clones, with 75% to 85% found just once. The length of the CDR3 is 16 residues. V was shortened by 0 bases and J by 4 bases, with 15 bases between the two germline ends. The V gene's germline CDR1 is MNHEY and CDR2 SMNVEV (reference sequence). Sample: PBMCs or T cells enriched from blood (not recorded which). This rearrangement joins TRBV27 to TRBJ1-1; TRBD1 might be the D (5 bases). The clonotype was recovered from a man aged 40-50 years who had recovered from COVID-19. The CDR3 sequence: CASSLSQQVGTTEAFF. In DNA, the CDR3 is TGTGCCAGCAGTTTATCGCAACAGGTAGGCACCACTGAAGCTTTCTTT.